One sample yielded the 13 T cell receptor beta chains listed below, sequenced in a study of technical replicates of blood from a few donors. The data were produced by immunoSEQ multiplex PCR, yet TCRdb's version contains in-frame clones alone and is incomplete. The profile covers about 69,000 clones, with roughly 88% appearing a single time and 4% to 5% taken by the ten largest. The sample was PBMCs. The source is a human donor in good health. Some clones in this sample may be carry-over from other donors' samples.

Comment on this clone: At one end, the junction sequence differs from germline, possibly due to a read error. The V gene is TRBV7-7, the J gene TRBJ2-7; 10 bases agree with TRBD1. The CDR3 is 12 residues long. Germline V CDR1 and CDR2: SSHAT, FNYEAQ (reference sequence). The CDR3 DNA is TGTGCCAGCAGCTTTTTCAGGGGACAGGGGAATTTC. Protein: CASSFFRGQGNF.

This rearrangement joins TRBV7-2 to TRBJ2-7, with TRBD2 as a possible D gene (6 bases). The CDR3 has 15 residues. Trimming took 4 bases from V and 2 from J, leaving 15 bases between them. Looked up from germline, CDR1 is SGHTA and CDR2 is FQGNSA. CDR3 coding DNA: TGTGCCAGCAGCTCCCGGACTACTCTCACCTACGAGCAGTACTTC. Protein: CASSSRTTLTYEQYF.

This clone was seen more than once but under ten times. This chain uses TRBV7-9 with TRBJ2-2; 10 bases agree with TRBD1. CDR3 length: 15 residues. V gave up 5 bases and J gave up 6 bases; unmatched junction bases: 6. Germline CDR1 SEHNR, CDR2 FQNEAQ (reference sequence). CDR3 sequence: CASSADRGISGELFF. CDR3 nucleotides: TGTGCCAGCAGCGCGGACAGGGGGATATCCGGGGAGCTGTTTTTT.

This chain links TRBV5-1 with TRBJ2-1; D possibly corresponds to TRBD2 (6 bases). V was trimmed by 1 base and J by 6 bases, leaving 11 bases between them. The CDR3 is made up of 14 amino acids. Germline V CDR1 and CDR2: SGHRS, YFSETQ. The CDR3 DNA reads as TGCGCCAGCAGCTTGTCTGGGGGGTTCAATGAGCAGTTCTTC. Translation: CASSLSGGFNEQFF.

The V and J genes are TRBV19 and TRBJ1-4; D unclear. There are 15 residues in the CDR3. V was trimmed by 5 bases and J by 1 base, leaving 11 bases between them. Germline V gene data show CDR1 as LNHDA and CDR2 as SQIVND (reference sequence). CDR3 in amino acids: CASSDAGRTNEKLFF. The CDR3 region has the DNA TGTGCCAGTAGTGACGCCGGGAGAACTAATGAAAAACTGTTTTTT.

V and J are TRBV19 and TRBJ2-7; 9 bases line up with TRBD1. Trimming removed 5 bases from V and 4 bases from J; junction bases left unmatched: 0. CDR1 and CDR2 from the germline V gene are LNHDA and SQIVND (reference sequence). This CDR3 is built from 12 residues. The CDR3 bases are TGTGCCAGTAGTGGGACAGGGTACGAGCAGTACTTC. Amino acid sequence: CASSGTGYEQYF.

CDR3 in DNA: TGTGCCAGCAGCTTCAGGGGAATAGGTTCAGATACGCAGTATTTT. It is translated as CASSFRGIGSDTQYF. This chain joins TRBV11-3 and TRBJ2-3; TRBD1 is a possible D gene (6 bases). This CDR3 spans 15 amino acids. Germline V lookup: CDR1 SGHNT, CDR2 YENEEA. The V gene lost 3 bases and the J gene lost 4 bases, with 14 bases spanning the gap.

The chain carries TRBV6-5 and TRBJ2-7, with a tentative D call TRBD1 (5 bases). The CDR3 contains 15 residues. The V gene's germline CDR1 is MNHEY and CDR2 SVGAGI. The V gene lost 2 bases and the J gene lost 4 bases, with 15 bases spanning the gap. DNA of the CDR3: TGTGCCAGCAGTTACACGTACGGACAAAATTACGAGCAGTACTTC. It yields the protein CASSYTYGQNYEQYF.

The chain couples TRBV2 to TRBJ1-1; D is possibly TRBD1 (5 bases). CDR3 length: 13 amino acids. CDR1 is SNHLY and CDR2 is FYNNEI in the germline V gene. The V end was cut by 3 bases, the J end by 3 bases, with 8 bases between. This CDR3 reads CASSEGGYTEAFF. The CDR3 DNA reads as TGTGCCAGCAGTGAGGGGGGTTACACTGAAGCTTTCTTT.

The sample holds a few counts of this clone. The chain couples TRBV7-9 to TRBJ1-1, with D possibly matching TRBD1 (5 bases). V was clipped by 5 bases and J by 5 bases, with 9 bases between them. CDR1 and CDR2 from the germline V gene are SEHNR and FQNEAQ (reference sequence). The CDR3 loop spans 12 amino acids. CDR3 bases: TGTGCCAGCAGCAATGGGGGGACTGAAGCTTTCTTT. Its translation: CASSNGGTEAFF. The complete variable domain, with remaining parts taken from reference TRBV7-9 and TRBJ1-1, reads DTGVSQNPRHKITKRGQNVTFRCDPISEHNRLYWYRQTLGQGPEFLTYFQNEAQLEKSRLLSDRFSAERPKGSFSTLEIQRTEQGDSAMYLCASSNGGTEAFFGQGTRLTVV.

The CDR3 DNA is TGTGCCAGCAGCTTACCTGGTCTGGAGTTTGGGCAGTTCTTC. As protein: CASSLPGLEFGQFF. The rearrangement uses TRBV7-2 and TRBJ2-1; D gene ambiguous. Germline CDR1 SGHTA, CDR2 FQGNSA. The V and J ends lost 2 bases and 12 bases respectively, with 17 bases between them. The CDR3 has 14 residues.

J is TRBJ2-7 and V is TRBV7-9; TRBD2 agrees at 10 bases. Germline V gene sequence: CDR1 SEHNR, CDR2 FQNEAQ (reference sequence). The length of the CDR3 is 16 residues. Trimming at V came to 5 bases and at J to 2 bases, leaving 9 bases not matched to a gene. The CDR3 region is CASSRQRTSGAYEQYF. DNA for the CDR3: TGTGCCAGCAGCCGTCAAAGGACTAGCGGTGCCTACGAGCAGTACTTC. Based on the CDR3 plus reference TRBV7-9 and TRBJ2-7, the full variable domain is DTGVSQNPRHKITKRGQNVTFRCDPISEHNRLYWYRQTLGQGPEFLTYFQNEAQLEKSRLLSDRFSAERPKGSFSTLEIQRTEQGDSAMYLCASSRQRTSGAYEQYFGPGTRLTVT.

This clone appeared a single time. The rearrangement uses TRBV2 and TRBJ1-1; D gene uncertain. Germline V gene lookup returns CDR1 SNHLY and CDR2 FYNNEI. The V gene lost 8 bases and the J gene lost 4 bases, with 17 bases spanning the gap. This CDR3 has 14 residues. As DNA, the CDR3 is TGTGCCAGCGCCGCGGGTGATGTTGGCACTGAAGCTTTCTTT. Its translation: CASAAGDVGTEAFF.